These 20 T cell receptor beta chains share one sample of origin, sequenced in a study of shared clonotypes between healthy human individuals. Some clones are missing from TCRdb's copy, which holds only in-frame ones; the method was immunoSEQ multiplex PCR. The data hold over 1.4 million clones, with around 97% observed a single time. The sequenced sample consisted of naive CD4+ T cells sorted from blood. Subset given: CD45RA+ positively selected. The receptors stem from a man aged 30 to 45 in good health.

The chain couples TRBV7-6 to TRBJ1-1; a possible D gene is TRBD1 (6 bases). V shed 5 bases and J shed 2 bases, with 15 bases lying between them. CDR3 length: 15 residues. Germline-derived CDR1 and CDR2 are SGHVS and FNYEAQ. The CDR3 here is CASSPGGGRNTEAFF. The CDR3 DNA is TGTGCCAGCAGCCCCGGTGGGGGGCGTAACACTGAAGCTTTCTTT. The variable domain in full, completed from reference TRBV7-6 and TRBJ1-1, reads GAGVSQSPRYKVTKRGQDVALRCDPISGHVSLYWYRQALGQGPEFLTYFNYEAQQDKSGLPNDRFSAERPEGSISTLTIQRTEQRDSAMYRCASSPGGGRNTEAFFGQGTRLTVV.

This clone has just one count. CDR3 bases: TGCGCCAGCAGTCGTGGGGGAGTCTACGAGCAGTACTTC. The encoded protein is CASSRGGVYEQYF. This sequence joins TRBV4-1 and TRBJ2-7; D possibly matches TRBD1 or TRBD2 (5 bases each). CDR3 length: 13 amino acids. Trimming took off 6 bases at V and 3 bases at J, with 12 bases between the two ends. CDR1 is MGHRA and CDR2 is YSYEKL in the germline V gene.

In the case of this clone: The sample contains more than one DNA sequence encoding this CDR3. The chain combines TRBV19 with TRBJ1-1, with D perhaps matching TRBD1 (5 bases). Trimming stripped 3 bases from V and 4 bases from J, with 9 bases between. The germline V gene has CDR1 LNHDA and CDR2 SQIVND (reference sequence). The CDR3 length is 13 residues. CDR3: CASSIGASTEAFF. The CDR3 DNA sequence: TGTGCCAGTAGTATCGGGGCATCCACTGAAGCTTTCTTT.

This clone was picked up one time. The chain recombines TRBV10-2 with TRBJ1-4; maybe TRBD1 (5 bases). CDR1 is WSHSY, CDR2 SAAADI, per germline. This CDR3 spans 14 amino acids. V gave up 0 bases and J gave up 5 bases, with 7 bases separating them. CDR3 DNA: TGCGCCAGCAGTGAGTCGACAGACAATGAAAAACTGTTTTTT. Translating gives CASSESTDNEKLFF.

The chain employs TRBV9 and TRBJ2-3; possible D gene TRBD2, 6 bases. The germline V gene has CDR1 SGDLS and CDR2 YYNGEE. V shed 4 bases and J shed 3 bases, with 24 bases lying between them. The CDR3 spans 18 residues. The CDR3: CASSLRGADNRETDTQYF. The CDR3 DNA sequence: TGTGCCAGCAGCCTCCGGGGCGCGGACAACCGGGAGACAGATACGCAGTATTTT.

This chain connects TRBV2 to TRBJ2-5; D may be TRBD2 (6 bases). In germline, CDR1 is SNHLY, CDR2 FYNNEI. The CDR3 is made up of 15 amino acids. V lost 8 bases, J lost 4 bases, and 20 bases lay in between. The CDR3 sequence: CASSTNLVGGETQYF. The CDR3 DNA follows: TGTGCCAGCTCCACCAATTTGGTGGGGGGAGAGACCCAGTACTTC.

The rearrangement joins TRBV6-5 to TRBJ2-7; D call uncertain. Germline CDR1 is MNHEY and CDR2 is SVGAGI. The ends were cut back, 6 bases at V and 4 bases at J, with 16 bases in the middle. CDR3 size: 14 residues. The DNA for the CDR3 is TGTGCCAGCAGCGTTGATCTCCTGGCATACGAGCAGTACTTC. This sequence encodes CASSVDLLAYEQYF.

V usage is TRBV5-4 and J usage is TRBJ2-7, with 16 nucleotides matching TRBD2. This CDR3 contains 17 residues. The germline V gene has CDR1 SGHNT and CDR2 YYREEE (reference sequence). V was clipped by 4 bases and J by 3 bases; unmatched bases: 7. The CDR3 DNA follows: TGTGCCAGCAGCGGGGGACTAGCGGGAGGGATAAACTACGAGCAGTACTTC. This codes for CASSGGLAGGINYEQYF.

The rearrangement joins TRBV5-1 to TRBJ2-3; 12 bases agree with TRBD2. Germline V gene data show CDR1 as SGHRS and CDR2 as YFSETQ. The junction had 10 bases not matched to a gene; V was cut back by 0 bases and J by 5 bases. CDR3 size: 18 residues. DNA of the CDR3: TGCGCCAGCAGCTTGGCCCGGCTAGCGGGAGGGCCGGGAGATACGCAGTATTTT. Its translation: CASSLARLAGGPGDTQYF.

This rearrangement joins TRBV28 to TRBJ2-2; D might be TRBD1 (5 bases). Germline CDR1 is MDHEN and CDR2 is SYDVKM. The V and J ends lost 6 bases and 0 bases respectively, with 11 bases between them. This CDR3 region has 15 residues. The CDR3 region is CASSRWTTNTGELFF. The CDR3 DNA reads as TGTGCCAGCAGCCGTTGGACAACGAACACCGGGGAGCTGTTTTTT.

V and J are TRBV7-3 and TRBJ2-2, with D possibly being TRBD2 (5 bases). Trimming cost V 0 bases and J 7 bases, with 15 bases left between them. Germline lookup yields CDR1 SGHTA and CDR2 FQGTGA. This CDR3 spans 16 amino acids. CDR3 protein: CASSLTPSFGGGELFF. CDR3 in DNA: TGTGCCAGCAGCTTAACCCCCTCCTTCGGAGGCGGGGAGCTGTTTTTT. The variable domain in full, completed from reference TRBV7-3 and TRBJ2-2, reads GAGVSQTPSNKVTEKGKYVELRCDPISGHTALYWYRQSLGQGPEFLIYFQGTGAADDSGLPNDRFFAVRPEGSVSTLKIQRTERGDSAVYLCASSLTPSFGGGELFFGEGSRLTVL.

The chain carries TRBV27 and TRBJ1-5; 8 bases are shared with TRBD1. The germline V gene has CDR1 MNHEY and CDR2 SMNVEV (reference sequence). This CDR3 is 15 amino acids long. V was pared by 6 bases and J by 5 bases, with 9 bases of the junction left unmatched. The CDR3 spells CASRIGTGPYQPQHF. CDR3 nucleotides: TGTGCCAGCAGGATAGGGACAGGCCCCTATCAGCCCCAGCATTTT.

The genes are TRBV7-9 and TRBJ2-3; TRBD2 might be the D (5 bases). This CDR3 is 14 amino acids long. Germline CDR1 reads SEHNR; CDR2 reads FQNEAQ (reference sequence). Trimming stripped 5 bases from V and 10 bases from J, with 19 bases between. The CDR3 region has the DNA TGTGCCAGCAGCCAAACTAGTTCCCCCCCGTCGCAGTATTTT. Translated, it gives CASSQTSSPPSQYF.

The chain carries TRBV5-4 and TRBJ2-5, with TRBD2 matching over 8 bases. Trimming removed 4 bases from V and 0 bases from J; junction bases left unmatched: 5. The CDR3 consists of 15 residues. From germline, CDR1 is SGHNT and CDR2 YYREEE (reference sequence). Here the CDR3 DNA reads TGTGCCAGCAGCCGAGAACTAGCGGACCAAGAGACCCAGTACTTC. It translates to CASSRELADQETQYF.

The chain is built from TRBV18 and TRBJ1-2; TRBD1 agrees at 7 bases. The junction had 8 bases not matched to a gene; V was cut back by 3 bases and J by 7 bases. This CDR3 region has 14 residues. Germline loops: CDR1 KGHSH, CDR2 LQKENI. The CDR3 is CASSPLDRSSGYTF. CDR3 coding DNA: TGTGCCAGCTCACCTTTGGACAGGTCGAGTGGCTACACCTTC.

This clone was detected only a few times. The gene calls are TRBV5-8 and TRBJ1-1; D unclear. The CDR3 is 9 residues long. The V and J ends lost 4 bases and 10 bases respectively, with 5 bases between them. The germline V gene has CDR1 SGHTS and CDR2 YDEGEE. CDR3 DNA: TGTGCCAGCAGCCGCGCAGCTTTCTTT. Translated, it gives CASSRAAFF.

This clone was detected only once. The V call is TRBV5-1, the J call TRBJ2-7; D is perhaps TRBD1 or TRBD2 (5 bases each). There are 14 residues in the CDR3. Trimming left V 1 base short and J 0 bases short, with 8 bases between. The germline V gene encodes CDR1 SGHRS and CDR2 YFSETQ. Here the CDR3 reads CASSLFGTSYEQYF. The CDR3 DNA reads as TGCGCCAGCAGCTTGTTCGGGACCTCCTACGAGCAGTACTTC.

The chain employs TRBV2 and TRBJ2-1, with D maybe TRBD1 (5 bases). V lost 2 bases to trimming and J lost 2 bases, with 13 bases between them. Germline assignment: CDR1 SNHLY and CDR2 FYNNEI. This CDR3 has 16 amino acids. The CDR3 coding sequence is TGTGCCAGCAGTGAATGGGCAGGGTTGACCTACAATGAGCAGTTCTTC. This encodes CASSEWAGLTYNEQFF. Full variable domain (missing parts from reference TRBV2 and TRBJ2-1): EPEVTQTPSHQVTQMGQEVILRCVPISNHLYFYWYRQILGQKVEFLVSFYNNEISEKSEIFDDQFSVERPDGSNFTLKIRSTKLEDSAMYFCASSEWAGLTYNEQFFGPGTRLTVL.

The chain combines TRBV7-2 with TRBJ1-4, with D unresolved. The germline V gene encodes CDR1 SGHTA and CDR2 FQGNSA. This CDR3 comprises 14 residues. Trimming removed 1 base from V and 7 bases from J, with 10 bases in between. The CDR3 loop is CASSLGVGSEKLFF. In nucleotides, the CDR3 is TGTGCCAGCAGCTTAGGGGTGGGTAGTGAAAAACTGTTTTTT.

The chain uses TRBV7-8 and TRBJ2-7, with TRBD1 matching 7 bases. CDR3 length equals 14 residues. Looked up from germline, CDR1 is SGHVS and CDR2 is FQNEAQ. V shed 5 bases and J 3 bases; nucleotides not matched to a gene: 7. The CDR3 protein is CASSLGTEYYEQYF. The CDR3 DNA reads TGTGCCAGCAGCCTTGGGACAGAATACTACGAGCAGTACTTC.